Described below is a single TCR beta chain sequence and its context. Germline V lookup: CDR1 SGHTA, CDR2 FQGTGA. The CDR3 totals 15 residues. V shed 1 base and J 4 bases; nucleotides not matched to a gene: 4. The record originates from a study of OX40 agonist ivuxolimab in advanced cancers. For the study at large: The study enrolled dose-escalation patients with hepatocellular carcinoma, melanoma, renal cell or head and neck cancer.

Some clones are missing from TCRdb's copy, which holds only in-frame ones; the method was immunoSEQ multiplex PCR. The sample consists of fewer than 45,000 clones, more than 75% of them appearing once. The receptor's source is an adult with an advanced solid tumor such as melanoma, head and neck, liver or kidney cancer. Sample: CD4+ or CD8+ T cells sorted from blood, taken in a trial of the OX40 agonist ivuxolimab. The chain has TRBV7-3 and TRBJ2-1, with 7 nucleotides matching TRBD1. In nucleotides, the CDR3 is TGTGCCAGCAGCTTAAACCGGGACAGTTACAATGAGCAGTTCTTC. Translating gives CASSLNRDSYNEQFF.